These 30 T cell receptor beta chains share one sample of origin, sequenced in a study of PD-L1 blockade in urothelial cancer. As to time point: pretreatment peripheral blood. Libraries were prepared by immunoSEQ multiplex PCR; TCRdb keeps only in-frame clonotypes and omits some of them. The data show roughly 87,000 clones, with roughly nine tenths seen just once and 0.97% held by the top ten. The sequences come from PBMCs, collected around atezolizumab (anti-PD-L1) treatment. The receptors derive from an elderly woman with urothelial cancer.

The chain couples TRBV5-1 to TRBJ2-5, with 10 bases fitting TRBD1. This CDR3 region has 14 residues. Trimming cost V 2 bases and J 3 bases; bases outside gene matches: 1. Germline V CDR1 and CDR2: SGHRS, YFSETQ. In DNA form, the CDR3 reads TGCGCCAGCAGCTTCGGGACAGGGGAAGAGACCCAGTACTTC. Amino acid sequence: CASSFGTGEETQYF.

The chain recombines TRBV2 with TRBJ1-5, with D perhaps matching TRBD1 (6 bases). In germline, CDR1 is SNHLY, CDR2 FYNNEI. Trimming left V 7 bases short and J 2 bases short, with 15 bases between. This CDR3 spans 15 amino acids. The CDR3 loop is CASNPRAGGNQPQHF. The CDR3 DNA is TGTGCCAGCAACCCCAGGGCAGGGGGCAATCAGCCCCAGCATTTT.

The rearrangement joins TRBV9 to TRBJ2-1; a possible D gene is TRBD2 (6 bases). Trimming left V 1 base short and J 6 bases short, with 14 bases between. CDR3 length: 15 amino acids. Germline CDR1 is SGDLS and CDR2 is YYNGEE. CDR3 coding DNA: TGTGCCAGCAGCGTAAATTTGGGGGGAGTCAATGAGCAGTTCTTC. It yields the protein CASSVNLGGVNEQFF. Complete variable domain (other parts from reference TRBV9 and TRBJ2-1): DSGVTQTPKHLITATGQRVTLRCSPRSGDLSVYWYQQSLDQGLQFLIQYYNGEERAKGNILERFSAQQFPDLHSELNLSSLELGDSALYFCASSVNLGGVNEQFFGPGTRLTVL.

This chain joins TRBV7-2 and TRBJ1-1; D uncertain. Germline assignment: CDR1 SGHTA and CDR2 FQGNSA. The CDR3 runs to 14 residues. V lost 5 bases and J 2 bases, leaving 12 bases between the germline ends. Here the CDR3 reads CASSLSGPNTEAFF. CDR3 DNA sequence: TGTGCCAGCAGCCTCAGCGGACCCAACACTGAAGCTTTCTTT. Looking up the rest from reference TRBV7-2 and TRBJ1-1 gives the full variable domain: GAGVSQSPSNKVTEKGKDVELRCDPISGHTALYWYRQSLGQGLEFLIYFQGNSAPDKSGLPSDRFSAERTGGSVSTLTIQRTQQEDSAVYLCASSLSGPNTEAFFGQGTRLTVV.

Only a few counts were recorded for this clone. V is TRBV6-1 and J is TRBJ2-7, with D maybe TRBD2 (6 bases). CDR3 length: 12 amino acids. Germline-derived CDR1 and CDR2 are MNHNS and SASEGT. V was shortened by 6 bases and J by 0 bases, with 6 bases between the two germline ends. The CDR3 loop is CASRGGSYEQYF. CDR3 bases: TGTGCCAGCAGGGGGGGCTCCTACGAGCAGTACTTC.

This chain links TRBV28 with TRBJ2-5; no firm D call. Deletions cut 6 bases from V and 2 bases from J, with 7 bases between. The CDR3 is 12 residues long. Germline CDR1 is MDHEN and CDR2 is SYDVKM. The CDR3 DNA follows: TGTGCCAGCAGCATCCAGCAAGAGACCCAGTACTTC. Protein product: CASSIQQETQYF.

This chain links TRBV28 with TRBJ1-2; D uncertain. The CDR3 contains 13 residues. Trimming cost V 7 bases and J 5 bases, with 14 bases left between them. In germline, CDR1 is MDHEN, CDR2 SYDVKM. CDR3 sequence reads: CASNPVVYYGYTF. The DNA of the CDR3 is TGTGCCAGCAACCCGGTGGTGTATTATGGCTACACCTTC.

This rearrangement joins TRBV19 to TRBJ2-5; a weak D match, TRBD1 (7 bases). V was cut by 8 bases and J by 2 bases, with 12 bases left in between. The CDR3 has 13 amino acids. CDR1 LNHDA and CDR2 SQIVND come from the germline V gene (reference sequence). Here the CDR3 reads CASSQGRQETQYF. The CDR3 nucleotides are TGTGCCAGTTCACAGGGGAGGCAAGAGACCCAGTACTTC.

The chain uses TRBV5-6 and TRBJ2-1; 9 bases are shared with TRBD2. With V trimmed by 4 bases and J by 1 base, 3 bases remained unmatched. The CDR3 is made up of 15 amino acids. Germline-derived CDR1 and CDR2 are SGHDT and YYEEEE. CDR3 nucleotide sequence: TGTGCCAGCAGCCTGACTAGCGGTTCCTACAATGAGCAGTTCTTC. Amino acid sequence: CASSLTSGSYNEQFF.

The rearrangement joins TRBV5-1 to TRBJ2-3; possibly TRBD2 for D (6 bases). The CDR3 has 15 amino acids. Germline V CDR1 and CDR2: SGHRS, YFSETQ. The V end lost 4 bases, the J end lost 2 bases, and 14 bases lay between the germline ends. CDR3 DNA sequence: TGCGCCAGCAGCGCCGGGAGTACCGTCACAGATACGCAGTATTTT. Protein sequence: CASSAGSTVTDTQYF.

This chain joins TRBV27 and TRBJ2-7; 12 positions agree with TRBD1. The CDR3 has 15 amino acids. The junction had 6 bases not matched to a gene; V was cut back by 3 bases and J by 6 bases. Germline V CDR1 and CDR2: MNHEY, SMNVEV (reference sequence). Here the CDR3 DNA reads TGTGCCAGCAGTTTCCAGGGACAGGGGGCTGGCGAGCAGTACTTC. Its translation is CASSFQGQGAGEQYF.

V and J are TRBV28 and TRBJ1-4, with D tentatively TRBD1 (6 bases). The CDR3 consists of 13 residues. V gave up 8 bases and J gave up 6 bases, with 13 bases separating them. Germline V CDR1 and CDR2: MDHEN, SYDVKM. The CDR3 reads CASLRPGDEKLFF. For the CDR3, the DNA is TGTGCCAGCCTCAGGCCAGGGGATGAAAAACTGTTTTTT.

This chain uses TRBV1 with TRBJ2-7; TRBD1 is the table's D call, not checked against the DNA. TRBV1 is reported as a pseudogene. CDR3 length: 15 amino acids. The DNA for the CDR3 is TGCACCAGCAGCCGAGCGGACAGCAGCTCCTACGAGCAGTACTTC. This gives the protein CTSSRADSSSYEQYF.

V and J are TRBV7-8 and TRBJ1-2, with D possibly matching TRBD1 (6 bases). The germline V and J ends were trimmed by 5 bases and 7 bases, with 14 bases remaining between them. Germline-derived CDR1 and CDR2 are SGHVS and FQNEAQ. This CDR3 spans 13 amino acids. This CDR3 is CASSPQGRVGYTF. The CDR3 DNA reads TGTGCCAGCAGCCCACAGGGCCGCGTTGGCTACACCTTC.

The gene calls are TRBV28 and TRBJ1-5; possibly TRBD1 for D (6 bases). Germline loops: CDR1 MDHEN, CDR2 SYDVKM. The CDR3 has 14 amino acids. The V and J ends lost 6 bases and 7 bases respectively, with 16 bases between them. The CDR3 loop reads CASRVTGILQPQHF. In DNA, the CDR3 is TGTGCCAGCAGGGTTACAGGGATCTTACAGCCCCAGCATTTT.

The chain joins TRBV27 to TRBJ2-7; 12 nucleotides align to TRBD2. From germline, CDR1 is MNHEY and CDR2 SMNVEV (reference sequence). V dropped 6 bases and J dropped 2; count of bases not matched to a gene: 2. The length of the CDR3 is 14 residues. In DNA form, the CDR3 reads TGTGCCAGCAGCCTAGCGGGAGGGCCCTACGAGCAGTACTTC. It is translated as CASSLAGGPYEQYF.

CDR3 residues: CASRATGGLGGYTF. The DNA of the CDR3 is TGTGCCAGCAGGGCAACAGGGGGTTTGGGTGGCTACACCTTC. The chain has TRBV6-5 and TRBJ1-2; 8 bases are a match to TRBD1. Germline trimming cut 6 bases from V and 7 bases from J; bases unmatched to any gene: 10. CDR3 size: 14 residues. Germline V CDR1 and CDR2: MNHEY, SVGAGI.

The J gene is TRBJ1-4, the V gene TRBV4-1, with D possibly being TRBD1 (5 bases). This CDR3 spans 16 amino acids. The germline V and J ends were trimmed by 0 bases and 5 bases, with 13 bases remaining between them. Germline CDR1 reads MGHRA; CDR2 reads YSYEKL. The CDR3 DNA sequence: TGCGCCAGCAGCCAAGATCGCGGGGGTGTGAATGAAAAACTGTTTTTT. Protein sequence: CASSQDRGGVNEKLFF.

V usage is TRBV9 and J usage is TRBJ2-7; D not certain. Deletions cut 1 base from V and 2 bases from J, with 7 bases between. CDR1 is SGDLS, CDR2 YYNGEE, per germline. The CDR3 is 13 amino acids. The CDR3 sequence is CASSVTDAYEQYF. The CDR3 DNA reads as TGTGCCAGCAGCGTAACTGATGCCTACGAGCAGTACTTC.

This chain connects TRBV5-4 to TRBJ2-5; TRBD1 matches 8 bases. With V trimmed by 0 bases and J by 8 bases, 6 bases remained unmatched. Germline loops: CDR1 SGHNT, CDR2 YYREEE (reference sequence). The CDR3 is 14 amino acids. CDR3 nucleotides: TGTGCCAGCAGCTTGGTTGCGGACAGGGCAACCCAGTACTTC. The encoded protein is CASSLVADRATQYF.

This chain connects TRBV13 to TRBJ2-7, with 9 bases lining up with TRBD2. Germline lookup yields CDR1 PRHDT and CDR2 FYEKMQ (reference sequence). The CDR3 sequence is 16 residues long. V lost 2 bases, J lost 7 bases, and 12 bases stayed unmatched. This CDR3 is CASSLLSRAGGTEQYF. CDR3 nucleotide sequence: TGTGCCAGCAGCTTATTGTCTAGAGCGGGAGGAACTGAGCAGTACTTC. Together with reference TRBV13 and TRBJ2-7, the CDR3 gives the full variable domain: AAGVIQSPRHLIKEKRETATLKCYPIPRHDTVYWYQQGPGQDPQFLISFYEKMQSDKGSIPDRFSAQQFSDYHSELNMSSLELGDSALYFCASSLLSRAGGTEQYFGPGTRLTVT.

The chain has TRBV28 and TRBJ2-1; TRBD2 agrees at 11 bases. Germline assignment: CDR1 MDHEN and CDR2 SYDVKM. The CDR3 runs to 17 residues. The trim removed 3 bases at V and 6 bases at J, leaving 10 bases unmatched. CDR3: CASSFLTSGMGRNEQFF. The CDR3 DNA reads as TGTGCCAGCAGTTTCCTGACTAGCGGGATGGGACGCAATGAGCAGTTCTTC.

The genes are TRBV7-9 and TRBJ2-1, with TRBD2 matching over 13 bases. CDR3 size: 16 residues. Trimming removed 2 bases from V and 10 bases from J; junction bases left unmatched: 8. Per germline, CDR1 SEHNR and CDR2 FQNEAQ (reference sequence). The CDR3 region is CASSLYGLAGAQEQFF. Here the CDR3 DNA reads TGTGCCAGCAGCTTATACGGACTAGCGGGAGCACAAGAGCAGTTCTTC.

V is TRBV5-1 and J is TRBJ2-7, with D tentatively TRBD1 (6 bases). The germline V gene encodes CDR1 SGHRS and CDR2 YFSETQ. There are 15 residues in the CDR3. Trimming left V 3 bases short and J 1 base short, with 14 bases between. The CDR3 DNA reads as TGCGCCAGCAGCTCCAACCTCGGACAGTCCTACGAGCAGTACTTC. Protein sequence: CASSSNLGQSYEQYF.

This clone was observed once. The CDR3 DNA follows: TGTGCCTGGAGGACTAGCTCCTACAATGAGCAGTTCTTC. The encoded protein is CAWRTSSYNEQFF. The chain links TRBV30 to TRBJ2-1; the D gene is possibly TRBD2 (6 bases). There are 13 residues in the CDR3. Trimming took off 3 bases at V and 0 bases at J, with 6 bases between the two ends. In germline, CDR1 is GTSNPN, CDR2 SVGIG (reference sequence).

The V call is TRBV10-1, the J call TRBJ2-1; 10 nucleotides agree with TRBD2. The CDR3 totals 14 residues. The V segment lost 5 bases and the J segment 8 bases; nucleotides outside the gene matches: 6. From germline, CDR1 is WNHNN and CDR2 SYGVQD (reference sequence). CDR3 sequence: CASSWASGSYEQFF. CDR3 DNA: TGCGCCAGCAGTTGGGCTAGCGGGAGCTATGAGCAGTTCTTC.

The chain has TRBV29-1 and TRBJ1-4, with D perhaps matching TRBD1 (6 bases). CDR3 size: 12 residues. V gave up 4 bases and J gave up 5 bases, with 8 bases separating them. Germline V gene data show CDR1 as SQVTM and CDR2 as ANQGSEA. DNA of the CDR3: TGCAGCGTTGCCGGGACAAATGAAAAACTGTTTTTT. Protein: CSVAGTNEKLFF.

The J gene is TRBJ1-2, the V gene TRBV5-1; 7 nucleotides match TRBD1. In germline, CDR1 is SGHRS, CDR2 YFSETQ. The junction had 10 bases not matched to a gene; V was cut back by 0 bases and J by 5 bases. The CDR3 has 16 amino acids. The CDR3, as DNA: TGCGCCAGCAGCTTGGGAGACAGGGCCGCCAGTTATGGCTACACCTTC. Translating it yields CASSLGDRAASYGYTF.

V usage is TRBV7-8 and J usage is TRBJ1-1, with D hard to call. This CDR3 is 14 amino acids long. V lost 2 bases and J 1 base, leaving 8 bases between the germline ends. The germline V gene encodes CDR1 SGHVS and CDR2 FQNEAQ. The CDR3 protein is CASSLTSSNTEAFF. As DNA, the CDR3 is TGTGCCAGCAGCTTAACATCCTCGAACACTGAAGCTTTCTTT.

V usage is TRBV5-1 and J usage is TRBJ2-2; 11 positions agree with TRBD1. J gave up 6 bases and V 4 bases, and 2 bases lay outside the gene matches. This CDR3 comprises 14 residues. Germline values: CDR1 SGHRS, CDR2 YFSETQ. CDR3 bases: TGCGCCAGCAGCCCGGGACAGGGGGCCGGGGAGCTGTTTTTT. Protein: CASSPGQGAGELFF.